This TCR beta chain was identified in a study of T cells after yellow fever vaccination. The authors made TCR cDNA by 5'RACE template switching, adding a universal primer site and UMIs. From the 5' RACE reads, TCRdb called clonotypes with MiXCR, one entry per CDR3 protein. The table lists about 47,000 distinct CDR3 sequences, roughly 7.4% of them singletons. This clonotype has at least ten counts. Germline lookup yields CDR1 MGHRA and CDR2 YSYEKL. The V and J ends lost 0 bases and 0 bases respectively, with 9 bases between them. The CDR3 runs 15 residues. Here the sequenced sample was CD8+ T cells sorted from PBMCs, taken roughly 14 days after the first yellow fever vaccination. The source of this sequence is a man between 18 and 29 years old who received the YFV17D yellow fever vaccine. The J gene is TRBJ2-7, the V gene TRBV4-1; the D is unclear. CDR3 amino acids: CASSQETHSSYEQYF. CDR3 sequence (DNA): TGCGCCAGCAGCCAAGAGACTCACTCCTCCTACGAGCAGTACTTC.